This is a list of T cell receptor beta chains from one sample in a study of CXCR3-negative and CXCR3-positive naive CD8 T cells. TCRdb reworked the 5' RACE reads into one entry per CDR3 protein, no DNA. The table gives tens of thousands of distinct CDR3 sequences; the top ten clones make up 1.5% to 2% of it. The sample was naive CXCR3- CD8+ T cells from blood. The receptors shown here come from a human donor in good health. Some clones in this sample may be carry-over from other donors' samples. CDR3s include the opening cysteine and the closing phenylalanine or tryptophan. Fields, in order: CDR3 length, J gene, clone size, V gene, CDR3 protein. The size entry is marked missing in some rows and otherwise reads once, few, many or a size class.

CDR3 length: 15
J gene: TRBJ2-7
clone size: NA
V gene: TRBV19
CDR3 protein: CASSIDYGRQYEQYF

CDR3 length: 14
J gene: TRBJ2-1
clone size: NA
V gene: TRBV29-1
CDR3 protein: CSATWGGDYNEQFF

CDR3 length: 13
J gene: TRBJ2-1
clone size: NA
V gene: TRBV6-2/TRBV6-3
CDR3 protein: CASSYYGGGEQFF

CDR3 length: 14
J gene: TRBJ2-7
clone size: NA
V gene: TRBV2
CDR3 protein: CASSEGRNTYEQYF

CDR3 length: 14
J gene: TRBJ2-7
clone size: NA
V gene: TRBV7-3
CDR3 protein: CASSPTGTGYEQYF

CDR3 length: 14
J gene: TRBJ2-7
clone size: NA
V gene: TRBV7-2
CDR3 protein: CASSFDRGSYEQYF

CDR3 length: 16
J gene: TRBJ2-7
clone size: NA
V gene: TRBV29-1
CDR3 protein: CSVEGLIDREAYEQYF

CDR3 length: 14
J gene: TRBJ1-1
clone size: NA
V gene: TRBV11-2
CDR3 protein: CASSQGQLNTEAFF

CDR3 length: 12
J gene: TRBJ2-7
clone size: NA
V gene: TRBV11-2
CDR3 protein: CASGTVDYEQYF

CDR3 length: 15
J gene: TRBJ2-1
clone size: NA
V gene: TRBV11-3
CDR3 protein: CASSLRGTGYNEQFF

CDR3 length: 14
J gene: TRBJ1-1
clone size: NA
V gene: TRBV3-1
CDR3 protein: CASSPEGLNTEAFF

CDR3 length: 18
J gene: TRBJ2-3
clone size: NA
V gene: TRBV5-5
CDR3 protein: CASSPSTGGNFVTDTQYF

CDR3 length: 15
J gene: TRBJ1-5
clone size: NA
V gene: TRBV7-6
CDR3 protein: CASSLGPQPYQPQHF

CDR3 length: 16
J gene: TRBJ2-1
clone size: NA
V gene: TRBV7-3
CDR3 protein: CASSQKGRMYYNEQFF

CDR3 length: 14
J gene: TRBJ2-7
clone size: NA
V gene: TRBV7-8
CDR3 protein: CASSDRVTSYEQYF

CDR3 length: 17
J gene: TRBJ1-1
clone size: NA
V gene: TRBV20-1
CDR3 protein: CSARDDLGEGRDTEAFF

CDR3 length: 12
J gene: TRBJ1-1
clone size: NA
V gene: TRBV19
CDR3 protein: CASRLMNTEAFF

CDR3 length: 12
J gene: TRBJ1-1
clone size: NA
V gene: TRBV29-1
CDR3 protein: CSVSKDSSEAFF

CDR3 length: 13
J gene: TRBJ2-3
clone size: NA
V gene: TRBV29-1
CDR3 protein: CSVPGEGTDTQYF

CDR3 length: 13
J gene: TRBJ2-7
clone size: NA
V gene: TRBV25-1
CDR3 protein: CASSELPGYEQYF

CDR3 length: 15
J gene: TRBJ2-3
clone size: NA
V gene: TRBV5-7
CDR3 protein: CASSLRRGRPDTQYF

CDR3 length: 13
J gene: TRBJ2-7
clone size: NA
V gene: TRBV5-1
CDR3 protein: CASSYGESYEQYF

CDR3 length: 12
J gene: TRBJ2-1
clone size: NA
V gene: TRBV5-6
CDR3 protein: CASSSFDSGQFF

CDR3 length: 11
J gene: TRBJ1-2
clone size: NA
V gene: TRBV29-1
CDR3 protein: CRAHTGFGYTF

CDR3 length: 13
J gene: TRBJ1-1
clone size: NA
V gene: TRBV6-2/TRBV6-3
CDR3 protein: CASSYSESTEAFF

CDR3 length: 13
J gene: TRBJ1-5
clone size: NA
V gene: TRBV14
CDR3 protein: CASSQVSRGPQHF

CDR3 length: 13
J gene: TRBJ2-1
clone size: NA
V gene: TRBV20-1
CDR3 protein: CSARTENYNEQFF

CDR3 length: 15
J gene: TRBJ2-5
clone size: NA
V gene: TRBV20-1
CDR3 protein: CSAREIGQRGETQYF

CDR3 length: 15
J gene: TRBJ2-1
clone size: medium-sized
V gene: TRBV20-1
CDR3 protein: CSASPSPGSYNEQFF